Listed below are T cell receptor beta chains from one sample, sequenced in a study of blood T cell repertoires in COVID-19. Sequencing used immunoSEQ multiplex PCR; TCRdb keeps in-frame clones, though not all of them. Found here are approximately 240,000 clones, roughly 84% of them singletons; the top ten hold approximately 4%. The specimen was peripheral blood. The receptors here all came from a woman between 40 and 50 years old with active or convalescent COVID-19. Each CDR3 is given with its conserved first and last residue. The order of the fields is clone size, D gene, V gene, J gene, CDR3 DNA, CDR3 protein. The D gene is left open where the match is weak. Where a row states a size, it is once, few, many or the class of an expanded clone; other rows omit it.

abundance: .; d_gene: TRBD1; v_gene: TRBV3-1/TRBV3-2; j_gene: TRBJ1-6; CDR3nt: TGTGCCAGCAGCCAAGGAACGACAGGGAGCTCCTATAATTCACCCCTCCACTTT; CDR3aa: CASSQGTTGSSYNSPLHF
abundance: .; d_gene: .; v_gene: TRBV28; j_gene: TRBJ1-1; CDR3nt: TGTGCCAGCAAATCCGGGGGGACGAACACTGAAGCTTTCTTT; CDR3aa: CASKSGGTNTEAFF
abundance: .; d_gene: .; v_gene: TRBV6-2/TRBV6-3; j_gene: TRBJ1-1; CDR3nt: TGTGCCAGCAGTTACTCCCAGATGAACACTGAAGCTTTCTTT; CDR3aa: CASSYSQMNTEAFF
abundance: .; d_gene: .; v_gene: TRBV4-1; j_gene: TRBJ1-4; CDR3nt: TGCGCCAGCAGCGCAAGAGTAGAAAAACTGTTTTTT; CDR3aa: CASSARVEKLFF
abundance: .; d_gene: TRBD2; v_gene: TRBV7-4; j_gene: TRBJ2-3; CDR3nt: TGTGCCAGCAGCCACGGGGGGTCGGACTACACAGATACGCAGTATTTT; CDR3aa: CASSHGGSDYTDTQYF
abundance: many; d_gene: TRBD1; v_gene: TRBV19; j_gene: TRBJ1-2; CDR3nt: TGTGCCAGTATTTTAGCCAGACAGGGGAGAAGGTATGGCTACACCTTC; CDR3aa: CASILARQGRRYGYTF
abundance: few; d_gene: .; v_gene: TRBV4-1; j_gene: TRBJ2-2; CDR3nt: TGCGCCAGCAGCCAAGCTAATGCCAACACCGGGGAGCTGTTTTTT; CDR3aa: CASSQANANTGELFF
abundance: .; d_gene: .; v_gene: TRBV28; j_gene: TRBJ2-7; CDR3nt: TGTGCCAGCAGTTCGACAACACTCTACGAGCAGTACTTC; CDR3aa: CASSSTTLYEQYF
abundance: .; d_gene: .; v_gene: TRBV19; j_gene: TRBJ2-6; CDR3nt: TGTGCCAGTAGTAAGACAGTCTCTGGGGCCAACGTCCTGACTTTC; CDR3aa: CASSKTVSGANVLTF
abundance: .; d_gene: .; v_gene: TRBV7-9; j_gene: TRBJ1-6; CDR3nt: TGTGCCAGCCGGACACGAGATAATTCACCCCTCCACTTT; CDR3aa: CASRTRDNSPLHF
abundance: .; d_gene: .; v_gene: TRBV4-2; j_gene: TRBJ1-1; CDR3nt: TGTGCCAGCAGCCTCGGTGAGAACACTGAAGCTTTCTTT; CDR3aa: CASSLGENTEAFF
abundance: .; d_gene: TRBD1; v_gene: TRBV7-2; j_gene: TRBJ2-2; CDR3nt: TGTGCCAGCAGCAATACATGGACAGGGGGATCGAGCGGGGAGCTGTTTTTT; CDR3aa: CASSNTWTGGSSGELFF
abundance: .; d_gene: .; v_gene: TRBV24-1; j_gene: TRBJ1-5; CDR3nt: TGTGCCACCAGTGATTGGGCAGGGGATAGTCAGCCCCAGCATTTT; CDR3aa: CATSDWAGDSQPQHF
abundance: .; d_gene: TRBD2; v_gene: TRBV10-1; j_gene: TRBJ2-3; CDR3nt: TGCGCCAGCAGTGGACTAGCGGGACCAACAGATACGCAGTATTTT; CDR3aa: CASSGLAGPTDTQYF
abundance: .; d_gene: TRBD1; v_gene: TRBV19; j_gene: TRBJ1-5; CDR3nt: TGTGCCAGTAGTGCCACAGGGGGACGTCAGCCCCAGCATTTT; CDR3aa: CASSATGGRQPQHF
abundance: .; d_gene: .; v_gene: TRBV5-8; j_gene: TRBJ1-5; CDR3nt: TGTGCCAGCAGCTTGGAGCGGGAATTAGTGAGCAATCAGCCCCAGCATTTT; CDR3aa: CASSLERELVSNQPQHF
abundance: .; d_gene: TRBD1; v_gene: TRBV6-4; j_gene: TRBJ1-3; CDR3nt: TGTGCCAGCAGTCTCACGGACAGGTCCGACACCATATATTTT; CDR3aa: CASSLTDRSDTIYF
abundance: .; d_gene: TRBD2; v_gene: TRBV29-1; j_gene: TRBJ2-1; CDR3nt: TGCAGCGTTGACGGACTAGCGCGAGCCGGTGAGCAGTTCTTC; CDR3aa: CSVDGLARAGEQFF
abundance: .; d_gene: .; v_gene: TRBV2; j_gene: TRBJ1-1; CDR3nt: TGTGCCAGCAGTGACGGAGGGACCCTAGGGTGGGCTTTCTTT; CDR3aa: CASSDGGTLGWAFF
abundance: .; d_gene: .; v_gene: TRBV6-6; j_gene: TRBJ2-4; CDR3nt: TGTGCCAGCAGTCAGGGTTGGCGGGGGCATGTAGGCAAAAACATTCAGTACTTC; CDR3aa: CASSQGWRGHVGKNIQYF
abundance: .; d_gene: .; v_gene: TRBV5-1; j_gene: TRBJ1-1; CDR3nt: TGCGCCAGCAGCTTGTTAAACACTGAAGCTTTCTTT; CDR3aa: CASSLLNTEAFF
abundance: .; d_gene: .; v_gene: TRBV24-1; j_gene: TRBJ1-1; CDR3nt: TGTGCCACCAGTGATGCAGGGGTAAAGACTGAAGCTTTCTTT; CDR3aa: CATSDAGVKTEAFF
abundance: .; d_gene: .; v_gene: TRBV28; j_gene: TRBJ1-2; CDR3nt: TGTGCCAGCAGTTTGGCGGATCTAGGGGGTGGCTACACCTTC; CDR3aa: CASSLADLGGGYTF
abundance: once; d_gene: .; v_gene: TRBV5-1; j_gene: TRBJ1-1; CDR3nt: TGCGCCAGCAGCCCGGACAGCACTGAAGCTTTCTTT; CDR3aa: CASSPDSTEAFF
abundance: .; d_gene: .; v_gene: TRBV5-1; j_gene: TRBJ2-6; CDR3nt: TGCGCCAGCCGCCAGGGGTTCCTCTCTGGGGCCAACGTCCTGACTTTC; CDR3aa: CASRQGFLSGANVLTF
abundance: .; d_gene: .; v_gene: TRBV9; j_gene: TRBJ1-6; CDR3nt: TGTGCCAGCAGCCCGTCACTCCCAATGTCCCTCCACTTT; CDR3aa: CASSPSLPMSLHF
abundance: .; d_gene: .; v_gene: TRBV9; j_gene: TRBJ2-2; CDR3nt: TGTGCCAGCAGAACCGGGGGTGCCACCGGGGAGCTGTTTTTT; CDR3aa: CASRTGGATGELFF
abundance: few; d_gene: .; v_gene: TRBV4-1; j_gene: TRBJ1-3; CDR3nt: TGCGCCAGCAGCCTCCCCCCCATCAGGGGACCTCGATTTGGAAACACCATATATTTT; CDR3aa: CASSLPPIRGPRFGNTIYF
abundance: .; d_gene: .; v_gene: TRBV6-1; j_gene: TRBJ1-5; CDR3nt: TGTGCCAGCAGTGAAGAGCTGACATCTCAGCCCCAGCATTTT; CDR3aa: CASSEELTSQPQHF
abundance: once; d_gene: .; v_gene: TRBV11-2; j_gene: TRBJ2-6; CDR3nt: TGTGCCAGCAGCTTAGGCAGGGGCCACTTGGCCAACGTCCTGACTTTC; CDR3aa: CASSLGRGHLANVLTF
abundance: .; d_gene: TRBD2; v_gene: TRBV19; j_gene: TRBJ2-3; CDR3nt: TGTGCCAGTAGTCCCCGGGGGGAGCGGGGGGGCACAGATACGCAGTATTTT; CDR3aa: CASSPRGERGGTDTQYF
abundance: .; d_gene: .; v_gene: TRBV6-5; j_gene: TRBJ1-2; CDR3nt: TGTGCCAGCAGGCCCGGGACATCGGGTGGCTACACCTTC; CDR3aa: CASRPGTSGGYTF
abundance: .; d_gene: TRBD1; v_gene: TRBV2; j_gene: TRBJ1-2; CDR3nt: TGTGCCAGCAGTCCCTTAGGGACAGAGTATGGCTACACCTTC; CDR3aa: CASSPLGTEYGYTF
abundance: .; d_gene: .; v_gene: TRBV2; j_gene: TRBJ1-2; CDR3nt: TGTGCCAGCAGTGAAGGAACAGGGTTTCGCTACACCTTC; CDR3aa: CASSEGTGFRYTF
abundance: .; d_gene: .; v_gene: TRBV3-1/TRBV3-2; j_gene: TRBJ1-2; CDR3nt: TGTGCCAGCAGCCCTGTGCCCAGGGATGGCTACACCTTC; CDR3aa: CASSPVPRDGYTF
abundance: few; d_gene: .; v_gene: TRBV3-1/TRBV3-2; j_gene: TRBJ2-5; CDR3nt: TGTGCCAGCAGCCAACAGGGGGGCCGGCAAGAGACCCAGTACTTC; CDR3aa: CASSQQGGRQETQYF
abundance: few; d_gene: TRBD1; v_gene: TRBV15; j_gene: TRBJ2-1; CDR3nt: TGTGCCACCAGCAACGGACAGGACTACAATGAGCAGTTCTTC; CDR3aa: CATSNGQDYNEQFF
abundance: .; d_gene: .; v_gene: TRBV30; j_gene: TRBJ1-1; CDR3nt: TGTGCCTGGAGTGTGAGGTTCGGGACTGAAGCTTTCTTT; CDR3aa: CAWSVRFGTEAFF
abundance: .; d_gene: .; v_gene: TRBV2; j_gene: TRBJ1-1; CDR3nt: TGTGCCAGCAGTGAAATTCGAGGGAGGACTGAAGCTTTCTTT; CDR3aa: CASSEIRGRTEAFF
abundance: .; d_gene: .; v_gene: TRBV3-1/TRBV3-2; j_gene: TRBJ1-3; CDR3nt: TGTGCCAGCAGCCAAGAATTGAGGCAGAGCTCTGGAAACACCATATATTTT; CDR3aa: CASSQELRQSSGNTIYF
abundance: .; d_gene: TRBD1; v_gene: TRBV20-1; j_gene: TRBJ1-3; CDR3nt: TGCAGTGCTAGTACCCGGACAGGGGGAAACACCATATATTTT; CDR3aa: CSASTRTGGNTIYF
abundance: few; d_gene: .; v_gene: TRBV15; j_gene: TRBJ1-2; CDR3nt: TGTGCCACCAGCAGAGATAAGCCCCCAAGGGGAAGTTATGGCTACACCTTC; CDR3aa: CATSRDKPPRGSYGYTF
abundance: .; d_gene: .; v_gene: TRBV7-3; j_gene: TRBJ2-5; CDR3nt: TGTGCCAGCAGCATGACTACCCAAGAGACCCAGTACTTC; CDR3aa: CASSMTTQETQYF
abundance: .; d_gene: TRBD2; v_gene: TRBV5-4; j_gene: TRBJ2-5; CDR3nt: TGTGCCAGCAGCCCCCAGCGGGGGGGGGCAGGAGAGACCCAGTACTTC; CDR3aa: CASSPQRGGAGETQYF